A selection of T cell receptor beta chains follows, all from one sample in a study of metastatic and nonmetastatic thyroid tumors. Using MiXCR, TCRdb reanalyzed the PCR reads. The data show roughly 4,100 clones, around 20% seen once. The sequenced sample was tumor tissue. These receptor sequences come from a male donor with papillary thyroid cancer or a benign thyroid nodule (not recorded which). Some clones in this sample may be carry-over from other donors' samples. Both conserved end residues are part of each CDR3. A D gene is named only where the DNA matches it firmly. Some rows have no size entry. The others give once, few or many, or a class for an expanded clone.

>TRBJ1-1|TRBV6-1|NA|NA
CASSDARGGDAEAFF
TGTGCCAGCAGTGACGCGCGAGGGGGGGACGCTGAAGCTTTCTTT
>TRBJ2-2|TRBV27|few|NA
CASTRVAGAPGELFF
TGTGCCAGCACTAGGGTAGCTGGGGCCCCCGGGGAGCTGTTTTTT
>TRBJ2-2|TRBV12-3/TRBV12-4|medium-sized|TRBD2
CASSLAGTNTGELFF
TGTGCCAGCAGTCTAGCGGGAACGAACACCGGGGAGCTGTTTTTT
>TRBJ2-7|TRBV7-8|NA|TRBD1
CASSLGGTESHEQYF
TGTGCCAGCAGCTTAGGAGGGACAGAGTCCCACGAGCAGTACTTC
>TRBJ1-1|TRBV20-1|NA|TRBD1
CSAPRTGIIPEAFF
TGCAGTGCTCCTAGGACAGGGATAATACCTGAAGCTTTCTTT
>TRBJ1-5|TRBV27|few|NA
CASSSSGEQPQHF
TGTGCCAGCAGTTCGTCAGGGGAGCAGCCCCAGCATTTT
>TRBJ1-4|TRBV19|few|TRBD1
CASRGTDDEKLFF
TGTGCCAGTAGAGGGACAGATGATGAAAAACTGTTTTTT
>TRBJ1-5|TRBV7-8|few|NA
CASSLALRGDQPQHF
TGTGCCAGCAGCTTAGCGCTTCGGGGGGATCAGCCCCAGCATTTT
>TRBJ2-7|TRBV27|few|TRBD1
CASSLGQGREQYF
TGTGCCAGCAGTTTAGGACAGGGCAGAGAGCAGTACTTC
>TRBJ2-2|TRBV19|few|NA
CASTVARGELFF
TGTGCCAGCACCGTCGCAAGGGGGGAGCTGTTTTTT
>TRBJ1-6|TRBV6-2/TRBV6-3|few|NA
CASSYSTMGRNNSPLHF
TGTGCCAGCAGTTACTCGACAATGGGGCGCAATAATTCACCCCTCCACTTT
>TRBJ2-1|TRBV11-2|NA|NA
CASSLRGGSYNEQFF
TGTGCCAGCAGCTTGAGGGGGGGCTCCTACAATGAGCAGTTCTTC
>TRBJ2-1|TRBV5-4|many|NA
CASSLGVPGTHDSYNEQFF
TGTGCCAGCAGCTTGGGTGTCCCTGGGACTCACGACTCCTACAATGAGCAGTTCTTC
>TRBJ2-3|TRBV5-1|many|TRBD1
CASNRDRGAYTQYF
TGCGCCAGCAACCGGGACAGGGGGGCCTATACGCAGTATTTT
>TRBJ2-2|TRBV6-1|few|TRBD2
CASRLAGGHTGELFF
TGTGCCAGCAGACTAGCGGGGGGGCACACCGGGGAGCTGTTTTTT
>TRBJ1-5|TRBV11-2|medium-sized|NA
CASSLDRGGQPQHF
TGTGCCAGCAGCTTAGACCGGGGAGGTCAGCCCCAGCATTTT
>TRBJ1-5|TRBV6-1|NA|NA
CASSAGPRRGQPQHF
TGTGCCAGCAGTGCCGGACCCAGGCGGGGTCAGCCCCAGCATTTT
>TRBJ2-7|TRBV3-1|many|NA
CASSRRRYNSYEQYF
TGTGCCAGCAGCCGCCGACGGTACAACTCCTACGAGCAGTACTTC
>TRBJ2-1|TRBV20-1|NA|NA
CSAILVGTNEQFF
TGCAGTGCTATACTAGTAGGAACTAATGAGCAGTTCTTC
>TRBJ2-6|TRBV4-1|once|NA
CASTHGSGANVLTF
TGCGCCAGCACCCATGGCTCTGGGGCCAACGTCCTGACTTTC
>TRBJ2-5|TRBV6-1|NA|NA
CASSVRVQETQYF
TGTGCCAGCAGCGTTCGGGTCCAAGAGACCCAGTACTTC
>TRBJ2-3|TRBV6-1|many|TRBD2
CASSGEGWEGTQYF
TGTGCCAGCAGTGGCGAAGGATGGGAGGGTACGCAGTATTTT
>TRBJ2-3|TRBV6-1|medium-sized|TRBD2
CASSPGTSGFRTQYF
TGTGCCAGCAGTCCCGGGACTAGTGGGTTTAGGACGCAGTATTTT
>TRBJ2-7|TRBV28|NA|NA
CASRTGQYEQYF
TGTGCCAGTCGTACTGGACAGTACGAGCAGTACTTC
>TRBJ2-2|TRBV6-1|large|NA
CASSLSGTVNTGELFF
TGTGCCAGCAGTTTATCCGGGACGGTAAACACCGGGGAGCTGTTTTTT
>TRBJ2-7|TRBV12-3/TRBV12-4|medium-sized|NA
CASSLGDLVSYEQYF
TGTGCCAGCAGTTTGGGGGATCTCGTGTCCTACGAGCAGTACTTC
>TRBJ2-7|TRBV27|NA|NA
CASSFSETLSYEQYF
TGTGCCAGCAGTTTCTCGGAAACCCTCTCCTACGAGCAGTACTTC
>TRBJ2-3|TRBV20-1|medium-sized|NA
CVPRRFADTQYF
TGCGTCCCCAGGAGGTTTGCAGATACGCAGTATTTT
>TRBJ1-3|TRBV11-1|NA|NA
CASSSSYFSSGNTIYF
TGTGCCAGCAGTTCATCTTATTTCAGCTCTGGAAACACCATATATTTT
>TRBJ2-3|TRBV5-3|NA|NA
CAIGGAVLSTDTQYF
TGTGCCATCGGCGGAGCGGTTCTTAGCACAGATACGCAGTATTTT
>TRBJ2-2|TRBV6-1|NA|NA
CASSGGANTGELFF
TGTGCCAGTTCCGGGGGAGCCAACACCGGGGAGCTGTTTTTT
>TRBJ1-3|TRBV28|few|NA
CASSFGGVSGNTIYF
TGTGCCAGCAGTTTCGGGGGGGTATCAGGAAACACCATATATTTT
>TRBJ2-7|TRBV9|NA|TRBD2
CASSGSTSGSYEQYF
TGTGCCAGCAGCGGGTCGACTAGCGGGTCCTACGAGCAGTACTTC
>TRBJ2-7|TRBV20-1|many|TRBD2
CSAAPFEGAGLAYEQYF
TGCAGTGCCGCACCATTCGAAGGGGCGGGACTAGCCTACGAGCAGTACTTC
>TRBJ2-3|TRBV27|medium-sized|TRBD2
CASSFWVASGRDTQYF
TGTGCCAGCAGTTTTTGGGTCGCTAGCGGGCGGGATACGCAGTATTTT
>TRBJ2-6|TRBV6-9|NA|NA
CASSYSETGANVLTF
TGTGCCAGCAGTTATTCAGAAACTGGGGCCAACGTCCTGACTTTC
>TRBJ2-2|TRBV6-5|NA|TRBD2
CASSWGLAGVYIGELFF
TGTGCCAGCAGTTGGGGACTAGCGGGAGTGTATATCGGGGAGCTGTTTTTT
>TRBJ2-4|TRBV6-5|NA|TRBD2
CASSSGLAGEEAKNIQYF
TGTGCCAGCAGTTCCGGACTAGCGGGAGAGGAGGCCAAAAACATTCAGTACTTC
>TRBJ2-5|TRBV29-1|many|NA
CSVKQGQETQYF
TGCAGCGTTAAACAGGGTCAAGAGACCCAGTACTTC
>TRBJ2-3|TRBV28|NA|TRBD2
CASSLAGTSEDTQYF
TGTGCCAGCAGTTTAGCAGGGACTAGCGAAGATACGCAGTATTTT
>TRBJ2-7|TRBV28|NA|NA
CASSFWVRLEGQYF
TGTGCCAGCAGTTTCTGGGTGAGGCTTGAGGGGCAGTACTTC
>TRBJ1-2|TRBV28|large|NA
CASSLDTNYGYTF
TGTGCCAGCAGTTTGGACACTAACTATGGCTACACCTTC
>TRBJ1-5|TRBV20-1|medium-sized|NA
CSARPRTANDQPQHF
TGCAGTGCTAGACCTCGGACAGCCAATGATCAGCCCCAGCATTTT
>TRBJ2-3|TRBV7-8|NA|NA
CASTTGDTQYF
TGTGCCAGCACCACCGGAGATACGCAGTATTTT
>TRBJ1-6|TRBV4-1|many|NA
CASSQDGRNSPLHF
TGCGCCAGCAGCCAAGATGGACGGAATTCACCCCTCCACTTT
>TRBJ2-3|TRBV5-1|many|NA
CASSLGSGHTDTQYF
TGCGCCAGCAGCTTGGGGAGCGGCCACACAGATACGCAGTATTTT
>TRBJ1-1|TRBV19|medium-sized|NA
CASSINQNTEAFF
TGTGCCAGTAGTATTAATCAGAACACTGAAGCTTTCTTT
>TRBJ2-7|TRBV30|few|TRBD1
CAWSPGQDYEQYF
TGTGCCTGGAGTCCCGGACAGGACTACGAGCAGTACTTC